The 5 T cell receptor beta chains reported below all come from one sample, sequenced in a study of T cells in Graves' hyperthyroidism and ophthalmopathy. The TCR beta CDR3 regions underwent amplification using RNA transcripts as the source. A first-round RT-PCR of the TCR CDR3 used the HTBI primer set. One entry per CDR3 protein results from TCRdb running MiXCR on the multiplex PCR reads. Of fewer than 450,000 distinct CDR3 sequences listed, over 12% are singletons. Sequenced material: blood. Receptors were obtained from a man aged 50-59 years with Graves' ophthalmopathy.

The J gene is TRBJ1-3, the V gene TRBV20-1; no firm D call. Germline V gene sequence: CDR1 DFQATT, CDR2 SNEGSKA (reference sequence). The CDR3 covers 15 residues. The V and J ends lost 2 bases and 1 base respectively, with 12 bases between them. The CDR3 protein is CSARLGSSSGNTIYF. The CDR3 DNA reads TGCAGTGCTAGATTGGGGAGTAGTTCTGGAAACACCATATATTTT.

On this clonotype: A much larger clone lies a single base off, so this may be a read error. The rearrangement links TRBV24-1 to TRBJ2-1, with unresolved D. The CDR3 covers 13 residues. Trimming left V 1 base short and J 8 bases short, with 8 bases between. Germline CDR1 reads KGHDR; CDR2 reads SFDVKD. CDR3 protein: CATSDFGIDEQFF. The DNA of the CDR3 is TGTGCCACCAGTGATTTTGGGATCGATGAGCAGTTCTTC.

This clonotype was seen repeatedly, ten times or more. V and J are TRBV3-1 and TRBJ2-7; D gene unclear. Germline values: CDR1 LGHDT, CDR2 YNNKEL (reference sequence). The CDR3 totals 14 residues. V was pared by 0 bases and J by 6 bases, with 12 bases between. The CDR3, as DNA: TGTGCCAGCAGCCAAGAAGGTTTCTCGGCCGAGCAGTACTTC. Its translation: CASSQEGFSAEQYF.

V is TRBV29-1 and J is TRBJ2-2; TRBD1 matches 10 bases. With 6 bases clipped from V and 7 bases from J, the junction kept 5 bases outside the gene matches. Germline loops: CDR1 SQVTM, CDR2 ANQGSEA. The CDR3 is made up of 13 amino acids. The chain's CDR3 is CSVRTGGLGELFF. The DNA for the CDR3 is TGCAGCGTCCGGACAGGGGGTCTCGGGGAGCTGTTTTTT.

This clonotype was seen repeatedly, ten times or more. This chain links TRBV30 with TRBJ1-6, with 7 nucleotides matching TRBD1. The CDR3 extends over 15 amino acids. The V gene's germline CDR1 is GTSNPN and CDR2 SVGIG (reference sequence). V lost 2 bases, J lost 6 bases, and 7 bases stayed unmatched. The CDR3 sequence: CAWSTQQGTNSPLHF. CDR3 bases: TGTGCCTGGAGTACGCAACAGGGGACTAATTCACCCCTCCACTTT.